This T cell receptor beta chain was captured in a study of blood T cell repertoires in COVID-19. Overall study context: Spain, Italy and the United States supplied samples that represented acute and convalescent COVID-19. The analysed material was cDNA or gDNA that came from T cells, B-cell-depleted T cells, or PBMCs.

Original analysis: Using reference gene primer amplification, nucleated cell counts were estimated. TCRdb keeps only in-frame clones here, not all; method: immunoSEQ multiplex PCR. V and J calls and clone size follow that table, whereas D and trimming were derived from the DNA. The sample has about 180,000 clones; 70% to 90% are singletons. The V segment lost 0 bases and the J segment 4 bases; nucleotides outside the gene matches: 11. The CDR3 extends over 18 amino acids. Germline lookup yields CDR1 SGDLS and CDR2 YYNGEE. Sequenced: peripheral blood. J is TRBJ2-2 and V is TRBV9, with TRBD2 matching over 8 bases. This receptor was identified in a human donor with active or convalescent COVID-19. The donor label of this sample is uncertain. Here the CDR3 DNA reads TGTGCCAGCAGCGTAGTAGCCGCCGGGGGGGGCGGCACCGGGGAGCTGTTTTTT. It specifies CASSVVAAGGGGTGELFF. Together with reference TRBV9 and TRBJ2-2, the CDR3 gives the full variable domain: DSGVTQTPKHLITATGQRVTLRCSPRSGDLSVYWYQQSLDQGLQFLIQYYNGEERAKGNILERFSAQQFPDLHSELNLSSLELGDSALYFCASSVVAAGGGGTGELFFGEGSRLTVL.